The following is a T cell receptor (beta chain) sequence with its context. Participant age was about 18 to 89 years, and participants resided in 25 or so US areas. The J segment lost 6 bases and the V segment lost 2 bases, leaving 7 bases of the junction unmatched. The CDR3 has 15 residues. Germline V gene lookup returns CDR1 SGHTA and CDR2 FQGNSA. The sample is drawn from a study of blood T cell repertoires in COVID-19. Study context: Samples of COVID-19 (acute and convalescent) were obtained from the United States, Italy and Spain. The analysed material was cDNA or gDNA that came from T cells, B-cell-depleted T cells, or PBMCs.

As originally analysed: Using reference gene primer amplification, nucleated cell counts were estimated. Only in-frame clones appear in the TCRdb table, and some are missing; sequencing was by immunoSEQ multiplex PCR. V and J calls and clone size follow that table, whereas D and trimming were derived from the DNA. Among 300,000 to 400,000 clones listed, over 75% were seen once. This TCR was recovered from a woman aged 25 to 39 with acute COVID-19. Sequencing input: PBMCs or T cells enriched from blood (not recorded which). This chain connects TRBV7-2 to TRBJ1-2; 9 bases map to TRBD1. This CDR3 is CASSLQAGTGNGYTF. As DNA, the CDR3 is TGTGCCAGCAGCTTACAAGCCGGGACAGGGAATGGCTACACCTTC. Drawing the rest from reference TRBV7-2 and TRBJ1-2, the complete variable domain is GAGVSQSPSNKVTEKGKDVELRCDPISGHTALYWYRQSLGQGLEFLIYFQGNSAPDKSGLPSDRFSAERTGGSVSTLTIQRTQQEDSAVYLCASSLQAGTGNGYTFGSGTRLTVV.